The entry below describes one T cell receptor (beta chain). This specimen comes from a study of blood T cell repertoires in COVID-19. Study as a whole: T cells, B-cell-depleted T cells, or PBMCs supplied cDNA or gDNA.

Study processing details: Nucleated cell number was recorded as an estimate derived from reference gene primer amplification. The repertoire was sequenced with immunoSEQ multiplex PCR; TCRdb's copy has only in-frame clones and lacks some. That table gives V, J and clone size, and the DNA gave D and trimming. The sample lists roughly 90,000 clones, roughly 80% occurring once. V shed 5 bases and J 10 bases; nucleotides not matched to a gene: 7. This CDR3 has 14 amino acids. Germline CDR1 and CDR2: LNHNV and YYDKDF (reference sequence). The TCR was taken from a woman older than 75 with active or convalescent COVID-19. The chain joins TRBV15 to TRBJ1-6; 8 bases line up with TRBD1. Sequenced input: peripheral blood. CDR3 in DNA: TGTGCCACCAGCTGGACAGGGCAAGGATCACCCCTCCACTTT. Translating it yields CATSWTGQGSPLHF.